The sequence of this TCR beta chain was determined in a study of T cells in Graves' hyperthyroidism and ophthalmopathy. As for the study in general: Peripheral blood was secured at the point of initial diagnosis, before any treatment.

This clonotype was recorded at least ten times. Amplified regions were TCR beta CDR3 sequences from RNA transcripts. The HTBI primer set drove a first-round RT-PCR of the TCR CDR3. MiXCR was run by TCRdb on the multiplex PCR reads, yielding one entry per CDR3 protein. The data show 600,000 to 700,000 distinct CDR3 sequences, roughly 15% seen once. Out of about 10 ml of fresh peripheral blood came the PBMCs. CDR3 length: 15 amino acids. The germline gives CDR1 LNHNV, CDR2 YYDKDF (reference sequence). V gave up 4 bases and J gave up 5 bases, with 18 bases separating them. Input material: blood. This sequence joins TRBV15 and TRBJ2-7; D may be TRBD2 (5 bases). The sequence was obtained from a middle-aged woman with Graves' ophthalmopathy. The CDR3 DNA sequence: TGTGCCACCAGCACCCTGGCACGGGAAACGGACGAGCAGTACTTC. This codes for CATSTLARETDEQYF.